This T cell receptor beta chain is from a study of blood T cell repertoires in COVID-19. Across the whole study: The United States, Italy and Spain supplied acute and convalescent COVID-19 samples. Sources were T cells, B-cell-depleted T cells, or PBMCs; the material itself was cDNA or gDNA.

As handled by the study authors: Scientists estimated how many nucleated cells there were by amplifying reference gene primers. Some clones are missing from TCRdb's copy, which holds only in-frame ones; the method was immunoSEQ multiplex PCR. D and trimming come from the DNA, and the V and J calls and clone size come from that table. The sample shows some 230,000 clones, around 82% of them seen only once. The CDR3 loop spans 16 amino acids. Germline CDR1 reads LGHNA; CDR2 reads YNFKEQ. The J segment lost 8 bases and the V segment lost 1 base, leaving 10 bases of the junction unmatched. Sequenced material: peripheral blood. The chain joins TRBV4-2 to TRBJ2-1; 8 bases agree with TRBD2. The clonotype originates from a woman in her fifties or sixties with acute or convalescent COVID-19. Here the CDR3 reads CASSQAGAGGRDEQFF. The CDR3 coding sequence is TGTGCCAGCAGCCAAGCTGGGGCGGGGGGCCGTGATGAGCAGTTCTTC.